This T cell receptor (beta chain) appears in the sequencing data of a study of T cell responses to AZD1222 COVID-19 vaccine. In regard to this clone: As yet, its antigen is unknown. The junction departs from the called germline gene at one end, perhaps through a read error.

Assay: immunoSEQ multiplex PCR; the TCRdb copy retains only in-frame clones and omits some. Counted here are around 150,000 clones, 80% to 95% occurring once; the ten biggest clones make up 2.5% to 3.5%. The CDR3 is 15 amino acids. CDR1 SSHAT and CDR2 FNYEAQ come from the germline V gene (reference sequence). Points from the study as a whole: Researchers report vaccine-associated CD4 TCRs spanning spike, with dominance at 160-218 and 743-854. Reports indicate that nearly half of spike-specific TCRs are directed at unmutated variant regions.

The receptor comes from an adult who received the AZD1222 COVID-19 vaccine. The genes are TRBV7-7 and TRBJ2-7; no clear D. Specimen: peripheral blood, collected 28 days after the second AZD1222 dose. The CDR3 DNA sequence: TGTGCTAGCACCTCATCTGGCCTGATCTCCTACGAGCAGTACTTC. It specifies CASTSSGLISYEQYF.